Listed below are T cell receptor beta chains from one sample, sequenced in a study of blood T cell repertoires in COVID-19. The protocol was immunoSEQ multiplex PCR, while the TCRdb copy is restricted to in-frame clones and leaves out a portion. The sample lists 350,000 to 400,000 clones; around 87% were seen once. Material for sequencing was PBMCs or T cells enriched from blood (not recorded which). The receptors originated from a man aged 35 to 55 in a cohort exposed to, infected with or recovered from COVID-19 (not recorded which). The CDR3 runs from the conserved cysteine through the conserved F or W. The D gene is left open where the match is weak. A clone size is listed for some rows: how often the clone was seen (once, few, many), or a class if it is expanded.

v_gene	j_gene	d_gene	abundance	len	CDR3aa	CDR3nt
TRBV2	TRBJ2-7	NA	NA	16	CASSERAGKTLYEQYF	TGTGCCAGCAGTGAACGCGCAGGGAAAACCCTCTACGAGCAGTACTTC
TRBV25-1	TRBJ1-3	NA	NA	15	CASSLPGVSGNTIYF	TGTGCCAGCAGTCTCCCAGGGGTCTCTGGAAACACCATATATTTT
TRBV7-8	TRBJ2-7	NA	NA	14	CASSFFQGFYEQYF	TGTGCCAGCAGCTTTTTCCAGGGTTTCTACGAGCAGTACTTC
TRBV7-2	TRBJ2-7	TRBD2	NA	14	CASSQGLVAYEQYF	TGTGCCAGCAGTCAGGGACTAGTGGCCTACGAGCAGTACTTC
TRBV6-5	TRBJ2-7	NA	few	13	CASRITGSYEQYF	TGTGCCAGCAGAATTACAGGATCCTACGAGCAGTACTTC
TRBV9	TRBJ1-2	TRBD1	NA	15	CASSVSYAGGRGYTF	TGTGCCAGCAGCGTAAGTTACGCAGGGGGCCGTGGCTACACCTTC
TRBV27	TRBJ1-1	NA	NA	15	CASSSRGGWSTEAFF	TGTGCCAGCAGTTCCCGGGGGGGGTGGTCCACTGAAGCTTTCTTT
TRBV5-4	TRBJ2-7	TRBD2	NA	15	CASSLVAGGPYEQYF	TGTGCCAGCAGCTTGGTGGCGGGAGGGCCCTACGAGCAGTACTTC
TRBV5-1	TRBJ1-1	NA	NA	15	CASSLGQPLNTEAFF	TGCGCCAGCAGCTTGGGACAGCCTTTGAACACTGAAGCTTTCTTT
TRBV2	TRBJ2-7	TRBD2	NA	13	CASRTSGTYEQYF	TGTGCCAGCAGGACTAGCGGGACCTACGAGCAGTACTTC
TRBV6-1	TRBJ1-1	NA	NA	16	CASSEAGGSRRTEAFF	TGTGCCAGCAGTGAAGCCGGGGGGTCTCGTCGTACTGAAGCTTTCTTT
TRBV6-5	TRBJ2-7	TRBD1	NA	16	CASSYPITGGSYEQYF	TGTGCCAGCAGTTACCCTATAACAGGGGGCTCCTACGAGCAGTACTTC
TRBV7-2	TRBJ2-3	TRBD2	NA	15	CASSLAAGGTDTQYF	TGTGCCAGCAGCTTAGCGGCGGGGGGTACAGATACGCAGTATTTT
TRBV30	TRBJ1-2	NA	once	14	CAWETGLANYGYTF	TGTGCCTGGGAAACAGGATTAGCTAACTATGGCTACACCTTC
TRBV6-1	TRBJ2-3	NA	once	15	CASSEENTSTDTQYF	TGTGCCAGCAGTGAAGAGAACACAAGCACAGATACGCAGTATTTT
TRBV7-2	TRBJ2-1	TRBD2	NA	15	CASSLRAGGLNEQFF	TGTGCCAGCAGTTTAAGAGCGGGAGGGCTGAATGAGCAGTTCTTC
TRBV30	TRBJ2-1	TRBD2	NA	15	CAWRGGTSAQREQFF	TGTGCCTGGAGAGGGGGGACTAGCGCCCAAAGGGAGCAGTTCTTC
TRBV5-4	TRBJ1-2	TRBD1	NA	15	CASSLAGQGNYGYTF	TGTGCCAGCAGCTTGGCAGGACAGGGTAACTATGGCTACACCTTC
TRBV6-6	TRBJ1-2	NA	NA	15	CASSPRGSWDYGYTF	TGTGCCAGCAGTCCTCGCGGCTCATGGGACTATGGCTACACCTTC
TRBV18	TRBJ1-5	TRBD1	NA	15	CASSPDRDLNQPQHF	TGTGCCAGCTCACCTGACAGGGACCTCAATCAGCCCCAGCATTTT
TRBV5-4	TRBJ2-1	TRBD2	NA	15	CASSLSSGADNEQFF	TGTGCCAGCAGCTTGTCTAGCGGGGCCGACAATGAGCAGTTCTTC
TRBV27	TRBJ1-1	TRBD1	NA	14	CASTPMGTVAEAFF	TGTGCCAGCACTCCGATGGGGACAGTCGCGGAAGCTTTCTTT
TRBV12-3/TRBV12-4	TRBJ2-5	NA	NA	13	CASSLGQSETQYF	TGTGCCAGCAGTCTTGGACAGTCGGAGACCCAGTACTTC
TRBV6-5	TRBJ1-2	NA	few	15	CASSYEFRGSYGYTF	TGTGCCAGCAGTTACGAGTTTAGGGGCTCCTATGGCTACACCTTC
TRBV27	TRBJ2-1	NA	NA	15	CASSFGQGGYNEQFF	TGTGCCAGCAGTTTCGGGCAGGGCGGCTACAATGAGCAGTTCTTC
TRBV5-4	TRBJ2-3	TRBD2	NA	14	CASSPLAATDTQYF	TGTGCCAGCAGCCCACTAGCGGCCACAGATACGCAGTATTTT
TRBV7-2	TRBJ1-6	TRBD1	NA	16	CASSLTLDRSNSPLHF	TGTGCCAGCAGCTTAACCTTGGACAGGAGTAATTCACCCCTCCACTTT
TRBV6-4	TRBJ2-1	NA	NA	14	CASRAEPSYNEQFF	TGTGCCAGCAGAGCGGAGCCGTCCTACAATGAGCAGTTCTTC
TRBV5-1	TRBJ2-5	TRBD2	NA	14	CASRAGKSLETQYF	TGCGCCAGCAGAGCGGGAAAGTCTTTGGAGACCCAGTACTTC
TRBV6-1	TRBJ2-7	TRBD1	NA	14	CASSESWTGYEQYF	TGTGCCAGCAGTGAGAGCTGGACAGGCTACGAGCAGTACTTC
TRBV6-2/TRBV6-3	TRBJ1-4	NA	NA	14	CASSWTATNEKLFF	TGTGCCAGCAGCTGGACAGCAACTAATGAAAAACTGTTTTTT
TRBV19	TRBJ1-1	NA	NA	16	CASSTRRPRGNTEAFF	TGTGCCAGTAGTACAAGACGGCCCAGGGGGAACACTGAAGCTTTCTTT
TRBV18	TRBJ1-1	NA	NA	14	CASSPQGGGTEAFF	TGTGCCAGCTCACCGCAGGGAGGTGGCACTGAAGCTTTCTTT
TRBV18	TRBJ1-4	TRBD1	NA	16	CASSPEIRGTNEKLFF	TGTGCCAGCTCACCAGAGATCAGGGGGACTAATGAAAAACTGTTTTTT
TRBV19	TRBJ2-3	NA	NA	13	CASSGEISDTQYF	TGTGCCAGTAGCGGAGAGATATCAGATACGCAGTATTTT
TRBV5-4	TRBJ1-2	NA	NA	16	CASSLVDSSRIHGYTF	TGTGCCAGCAGCTTGGTGGACTCATCGAGAATCCATGGCTACACCTTC
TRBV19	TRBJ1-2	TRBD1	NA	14	CASRDRNLNYGYTF	TGTGCCAGCCGGGACAGGAACCTTAACTATGGCTACACCTTC
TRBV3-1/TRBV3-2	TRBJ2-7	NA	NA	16	CASSRGLGGPSYEQYF	TGTGCCAGCAGCCGTGGCCTCGGGGGACCCTCCTACGAGCAGTACTTC
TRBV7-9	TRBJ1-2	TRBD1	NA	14	CATEIKQGAEGYTF	TGTGCCACCGAAATTAAACAGGGGGCAGAGGGCTACACCTTC
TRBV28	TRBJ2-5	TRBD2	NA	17	CASREAGWGRYQETQYF	TGTGCCAGTAGAGAAGCGGGATGGGGGAGATACCAAGAGACCCAGTACTTC
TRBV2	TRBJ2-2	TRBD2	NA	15	CASSDRLADTGELFF	TGTGCCAGCAGTGATCGACTAGCGGACACCGGGGAGCTGTTTTTT
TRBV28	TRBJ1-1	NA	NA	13	CASFQGWDTEAFF	TGTGCCAGCTTCCAGGGTTGGGACACTGAAGCTTTCTTT
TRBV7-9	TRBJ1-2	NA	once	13	CASGKDSLNGYTF	TGTGCCAGCGGCAAGGACAGCTTAAATGGCTACACCTTC
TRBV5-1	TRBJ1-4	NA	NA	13	CASRRTANEKLFF	TGCGCCAGCAGACGAACAGCAAATGAAAAACTGTTTTTT
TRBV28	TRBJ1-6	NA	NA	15	CASMGGRTYNSPLHF	TGTGCCAGCATGGGGGGGCGGACCTATAATTCACCCCTCCACTTT
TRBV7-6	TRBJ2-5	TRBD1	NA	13	CASSRDSWETQYF	TGTGCCAGCAGCCGGGACAGCTGGGAGACCCAGTACTTC
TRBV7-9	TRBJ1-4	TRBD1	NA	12	CATRQGTEKLFF	TGTGCCACCCGACAGGGGACTGAAAAACTGTTTTTT
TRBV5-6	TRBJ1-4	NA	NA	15	CASSQPTATNEKLFF	TGTGCCAGCAGCCAACCGACAGCAACTAATGAAAAACTGTTTTTT
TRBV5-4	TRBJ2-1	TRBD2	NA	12	CASSLVGGEQFF	TGTGCCAGCAGCTTGGTGGGAGGGGAGCAGTTCTTC
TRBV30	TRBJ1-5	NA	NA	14	CAWSPDYGNQPQHF	TGTGCCTGGAGTCCGGATTACGGGAATCAGCCCCAGCATTTT
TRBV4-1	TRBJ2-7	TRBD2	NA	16	CASSLAPGLAQYEQYF	TGCGCCAGCAGCTTGGCTCCGGGACTAGCGCAATACGAGCAGTACTTC
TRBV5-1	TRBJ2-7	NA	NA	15	CASSLQGLGSYEQYF	TGCGCCAGCAGCTTGCAGGGGTTGGGCTCCTACGAGCAGTACTTC
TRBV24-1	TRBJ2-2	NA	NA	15	CATSWSGGNTGELFF	TGTGCCACCAGTTGGAGCGGCGGAAACACCGGGGAGCTGTTTTTT